This T cell receptor (beta chain) is drawn from a study of T cells expressing NK-cell markers. Study-level background: Cells sorted as CD3+CD56+NKG2C+, CD3+CD56+NKG2C- and CD3+CD56-NKG2C+ T cells supplied the TCR beta repertoires. Most of the eight sequenced donors were classified as HCMV-seropositive, and one was classified as seronegative. Study-wide points: The study did not resolve the HCMV specificity of expanded NKG2C+ T cell clones.

UMIs accompanied the 5'RACE template switching by which TCR beta cDNA was made. TCRdb reanalyzed the 5' RACE reads and collapses them to one entry per CDR3 protein, without DNA. This table holds about 460,000 distinct CDR3 sequences. Remarks on this clonotype: The antigen remains unidentified.

The specimen sequenced was blood T cells: a sorted CD56 or NKG2C T cell subset, CD4+ or CD8+ T cells, or bulk PBMC T cells (not recorded which). The TCR sequence derives from a woman in her forties or fifties in good health.

This chain's CDR3 is CASGSEPYTGELFF. The J gene is TRBJ2-2, the V gene TRBV5-1. In germline, CDR1 is SGHRS, CDR2 YFSETQ. The CDR3 loop spans 14 amino acids.